The 10 T cell receptor beta chains below come from one sample, sequenced in a study of T cells in Graves' hyperthyroidism and ophthalmopathy. RNA transcripts were the template for amplifying TCR beta CDR3 regions. The TCR CDR3 first-round RT-PCR relied on the HTBI primer set. TCRdb ran MiXCR on the multiplex PCR reads and lists one entry per CDR3 protein. The table shows more than 150,000 distinct CDR3 sequences, with approximately 15% occurring only once. The sample comprised blood. These receptors all come from a woman between 45 and 60 years old with Graves' hyperthyroidism.

This clonotype appeared many times. The rearrangement uses TRBV6-1 and TRBJ1-2; possibly TRBD1 for D (6 bases). The CDR3 has 14 amino acids. CDR1 and CDR2 from the germline V gene are MNHNS and SASEGT. V dropped 6 bases and J dropped 5 bases, with 16 bases sitting between them. The CDR3 nucleotides are TGTGCCAGCAGCCCGAGGACAGTTACATATGGCTACACCTTC. It yields the protein CASSPRTVTYGYTF.

The sample holds one count of this clonotype. The chain carries TRBV3-1 and TRBJ1-1; D unclear. CDR3 length: 14 residues. Germline assignment: CDR1 LGHDT and CDR2 YNNKEL (reference sequence). V was trimmed by 0 bases and J by 10 bases, leaving 15 bases between them. The CDR3 sequence: CASSQDPYFKGAFF. CDR3 sequence (DNA): TGTGCCAGCAGCCAAGATCCTTACTTTAAGGGAGCTTTCTTT.

The rearrangement links TRBV19 to TRBJ2-3; D is unresolved. Trimming removed 8 bases at V and 1 base at J, with 19 bases between. From germline, CDR1 is LNHDA and CDR2 SQIVND (reference sequence). This CDR3 contains 16 residues. The CDR3 DNA is TGTGCCAGTTCCGACCAGGTGGGATGGGGCACAGATACGCAGTATTTT. This sequence encodes CASSDQVGWGTDTQYF.

This clonotype was detected many times. The gene calls are TRBV19 and TRBJ2-5; the D gene is possibly TRBD1 (6 bases). The CDR3 runs 16 residues. Deletions cut 5 bases from V and 5 bases from J, with 21 bases between. CDR1 and CDR2 (germline): LNHDA, SQIVND (reference sequence). The CDR3 loop is CASSALQGKGEETQYF. CDR3 in DNA: TGTGCCAGTAGTGCCCTTCAGGGGAAGGGGGAGGAGACCCAGTACTTC. Variable domain in full (rest from reference TRBV19 and TRBJ2-5): DGGITQSPKYLFRKEGQNVTLSCEQNLNHDAMYWYRQDPGQGLRLIYYSQIVNDFQKGDIAEGYSVSREKKESFPLTVTSAQKNPTAFYLCASSALQGKGEETQYFGPGTRLLVL.

The chain employs TRBV28 and TRBJ2-7; D remains ambiguous. The germline gives CDR1 MDHEN, CDR2 SYDVKM. The CDR3 is 12 amino acids. V lost 8 bases and J 6 bases, leaving 14 bases between the germline ends. The CDR3 bases are TGTGCCAGCTCGCGAGGCGGTTTCGAGCAGTACTTC. Protein sequence: CASSRGGFEQYF.

This clonotype was counted only a few times. Given the absence of the conserved phenylalanine or tryptophan at the CDR3 end, a read error is likely. The chain is built from TRBV19 and TRBJ1-5, with 7 bases identical to TRBD1. CDR1 LNHDA and CDR2 SQIVND come from the germline V gene (reference sequence). The CDR3 length is 13 residues. V shed 4 bases and J 11 bases; nucleotides not matched to a gene: 8. CDR3 bases: TGTGCCAGTAGTAGATCCCAGGGGGGAGCCCAGCATCTT. As protein: CASSRSQGGAQHL.

This clonotype appeared many times. The rearrangement links TRBV3-1 to TRBJ1-1; D is undetermined. The CDR3 is 14 amino acids. Germline V gene lookup returns CDR1 LGHDT and CDR2 YNNKEL (reference sequence). V was pared by 0 bases and J by 10 bases, with 15 bases between. The DNA of the CDR3 is TGTGCCAGCAGCCAAGAATATCCCAGTCGGGGAGCTTTCTTT. Translating gives CASSQEYPSRGAFF.

This clonotype occurred many times. The chain couples TRBV6-1 to TRBJ2-3; 10 bases are shared with TRBD1. This CDR3 is 14 amino acids long. Germline V gene lookup returns CDR1 MNHNS and CDR2 SASEGT. V was clipped by 5 bases and J by 6 bases; unmatched bases: 5. The chain's CDR3 is CASSYPGQGDTQYF. CDR3 DNA sequence: TGTGCCAGCAGTTACCCGGGACAGGGGGATACGCAGTATTTT.

This clonotype showed up many times. The gene calls are TRBV7-3 and TRBJ2-1; unclear D gene. The germline V and J ends were trimmed by 3 bases and 5 bases, with 8 bases remaining between them. The germline V gene has CDR1 SGHTA and CDR2 FQGTGA. The CDR3 covers 13 residues. The CDR3 sequence is CASSFNRDNEQFF. As DNA, the CDR3 is TGTGCCAGCAGCTTTAACCGGGACAATGAGCAGTTCTTC.

This chain links TRBV6-1 with TRBJ2-3; no firm D call. V dropped 5 bases and J dropped 2 bases, with 17 bases sitting between them. The CDR3 spans 16 residues. CDR1 MNHNS and CDR2 SASEGT come from the germline V gene. CDR3 DNA: TGTGCCAGCAGTTATCAGGCCTCGTCCCTCACAGATACGCAGTATTTT. Translated, it gives CASSYQASSLTDTQYF.